The rows below give T cell receptor beta chains drawn from one sample of a study of response to subunit inactivated influenza vaccine. TCRdb reprocessed the RT-PCR reads with MiXCR, giving one entry per CDR3 protein. The sample lists approximately 530,000 distinct CDR3 sequences; 10% to 15% were seen once. Sequenced here: PBMCs from blood, sampled more than 35 days after vaccination. The receptor set was obtained from a man over 45 who received an inactivated influenza vaccine. Both conserved end residues are part of each CDR3. D genes are given only for firm matches. Clone size is not always given. Where it is, it says once, few, many or a class for expanded clones.

>TRBJ2-5|-|-|TRBV5-1
TGCGCCAGCAGCCTAGAGGGGAGCCGGGAGACCCAGTACTTC
CASSLEGSRETQYF
>TRBJ2-7|TRBD1|many|TRBV12-3/TRBV12-4
TGTGCCAGCAGTTGGGACAGACAAAAAATCTACGAGCAGTACTTC
CASSWDRQKIYEQYF
>TRBJ1-1|-|-|TRBV12-3/TRBV12-4
TGTGCCAGCAGTGGACAGTCCATGAACACTGAAGCTTTCTTT
CASSGQSMNTEAFF
>TRBJ2-1|-|-|TRBV7-9
TGTGCCAGCAGCCCAAGACTAGGAAGCTCCTACAATGAGCAGTTCTTC
CASSPRLGSSYNEQFF
>TRBJ2-1|TRBD1|few|TRBV12-3/TRBV12-4
TGTGCCAGCAAGGACAGGTTGTTTAGTTCCTACAATGAGCAGTTCTTC
CASKDRLFSSYNEQFF
>TRBJ2-3|-|few|TRBV18
TGTGCCAGCTCACTCGATCTACGGGCAGCTAGCACAGATACGCAGTATTTT
CASSLDLRAASTDTQYF
>TRBJ2-1|-|few|TRBV7-9
TGTGCCAGCAGCTTGACGGTCAGCTCCTACAATGAGCAGTTCTTC
CASSLTVSSYNEQFF
>TRBJ2-1|-|-|TRBV10-3
TGTGCCATCAGGCTAGCCGATGAGCAGTTCTTC
CAIRLADEQFF
>TRBJ2-2|-|-|TRBV6-5
TGTGCCAGCAGTTACTTGGGGGGGCTCGCGAACACCGGGGAGCTGTTTTTT
CASSYLGGLANTGELFF
>TRBJ1-6|-|-|TRBV20-1
TGCAGTGCTAGTAGGGGCGTAGCGCAAAAGTATAATTCACCCCTCCACTTT
CSASRGVAQKYNSPLHF
>TRBJ1-2|-|few|TRBV12-3/TRBV12-4
TGTGCCAGCAGCCGTAATCGGGGGGCTCGTGGCTACACCTTC
CASSRNRGARGYTF
>TRBJ2-2|-|-|TRBV7-2
TGTGCCAGCAGCCAATTAGGGTCTTCCGGGGAGCTGTTTTTT
CASSQLGSSGELFF
>TRBJ2-7|-|-|TRBV10-3
TGTGCCATCAGTGACCCTACCTCGATAGGATACGAGCAGTACTTC
CAISDPTSIGYEQYF
>TRBJ2-3|-|-|TRBV5-1
TGCGCCAGCGGCGCAGGCGGTGGGCTAGATACGCAGTATTTT
CASGAGGGLDTQYF
>TRBJ2-2|TRBD1|-|TRBV6-2/TRBV6-3
TGTGCCAGCAGTGTAATACAGGGGAACCCGAACACCGGGGAGCTGTTTTTT
CASSVIQGNPNTGELFF
>TRBJ1-3|-|-|TRBV13
TGTGCCAGCAGCTTCGGGACACTCAAATTTGGAAACACCATATATTTT
CASSFGTLKFGNTIYF
>TRBJ2-7|TRBD1|-|TRBV28
TGTGCCAGCAGGGACCAGACAGGGTGGTACGAGCAGTACTTC
CASRDQTGWYEQYF
>TRBJ2-1|-|-|TRBV5-6
TGTGCCAGCAGCTCTTCGGGGGATTCGATCTTAAATGAGCAGTTCTTC
CASSSSGDSILNEQFF
>TRBJ2-7|TRBD2|many|TRBV29-1
TGCAGCGTTGGGGAGCGGGACCCTCTCGAGCAGTACTTC
CSVGERDPLEQYF
>TRBJ1-4|-|-|TRBV12-3/TRBV12-4
TGTGCCAGCAGTGGAGGTGATACAACTAATGAAAAACTGTTTTTT
CASSGGDTTNEKLFF
>TRBJ1-1|-|-|TRBV18
TGTGCCAGCTCGACGGACGCAAGGGGTGAAGCTTTCTTT
CASSTDARGEAFF
>TRBJ2-5|-|-|TRBV20-1
TGCAGTGCTAGTTGGGAGACCCAGTACTTC
CSASWETQYF
>TRBJ2-1|TRBD1|few|TRBV7-9
TGTGCCAGCAGCCGAGGTCCGTTGGACAGGGTCGATGAGCAGTTCTTC
CASSRGPLDRVDEQFF
>TRBJ2-5|TRBD1|many|TRBV7-2
TGTGCCAGCAGCTTAAGAATAGGGACAGCCGGAGAGACCCAGTACTTC
CASSLRIGTAGETQYF
>TRBJ1-1|-|few|TRBV11-2
TGTGCCAGCAGCTTGCAGACCCACGGTGAAGCTTTCTTT
CASSLQTHGEAFF
>TRBJ2-7|TRBD1|few|TRBV29-1
TGCAGCGTGGCGCCCGGGACAGGGGCCTACGAGCAGTACTTC
CSVAPGTGAYEQYF
>TRBJ1-5|-|few|TRBV6-5
TGTGCCAGCAGTTACGACAGGAGCCAGCCCCAGCATTTT
CASSYDRSQPQHF
>TRBJ2-3|-|-|TRBV4-2
TGTGCCAGCAGCCAAGAGAGGAGCACAGATACGCAGTATTTT
CASSQERSTDTQYF
>TRBJ2-7|-|-|TRBV20-1
TGCAGTGCTAGTGGGCTACAAACAGGGTACGAGCAGTACTTC
CSASGLQTGYEQYF
>TRBJ2-7|TRBD2|few|TRBV20-1
TGCAGTGCCTGTAGCGGGAGGGGTTACGAGCAGTACTTC
CSACSGRGYEQYF
>TRBJ2-7|TRBD1|-|TRBV4-1
TGCGCCAGCAGCCAGCCGGGACAGGGGGCACACGAGCAGTACTTC
CASSQPGQGAHEQYF
>TRBJ1-1|TRBD1|few|TRBV12-3/TRBV12-4
TGTGCCAGCAACAGGGGGCCCGACCAGATTTACACTGAAGCTTTCTTT
CASNRGPDQIYTEAFF
>TRBJ2-4|-|many|TRBV15
TGTGCCACCAGCAGGTGGGACAAGGCCATTCAGTACTTC
CATSRWDKAIQYF
>TRBJ2-7|TRBD2|-|TRBV4-3
TGCGCCAGCAGCCAAGTTGGGACTAGCGCCAAGCAGTACTTC
CASSQVGTSAKQYF
>TRBJ2-7|TRBD2|once|TRBV3-1
TGTGCCAGCAGCCAAGCGGGGGGTGGCAGCAACTACGAGCAGTACTTC
CASSQAGGGSNYEQYF
>TRBJ2-6|-|many|TRBV5-1
TGCGCCAGCAGCCCAGGCTTTGGTGGGGCCAACGTCCTGACTTTC
CASSPGFGGANVLTF
>TRBJ2-5|-|few|TRBV5-1
TGCGCCAGCAGCCCCGGAACTAGCTTGGAGACCCAGTACTTC
CASSPGTSLETQYF
>TRBJ2-5|-|many|TRBV12-3/TRBV12-4
TGTGCCAGCAGTTTTCTAGTCCTGGAGACCCAGTACTTC
CASSFLVLETQYF
>TRBJ2-2|TRBD2|few|TRBV10-1
TGCGCCAGCAGCCGGGACTACAACACCGGGGAGCTGTTTTTT
CASSRDYNTGELFF
>TRBJ2-7|-|many|TRBV12-3/TRBV12-4
TGTGCCAGCAGTAGTACTGGGGGCTACGAGCAGTACTTC
CASSSTGGYEQYF
>TRBJ1-6|TRBD1|many|TRBV12-3/TRBV12-4
TGTGCCAGCAGTCATACAGGGGCGGACGTTTCACCCCTCCACTTT
CASSHTGADVSPLHF
>TRBJ1-5|-|few|TRBV7-2
TGTGCCAGCAGCAGAGGGAGTAGTCAGCCCCAGCATTTT
CASSRGSSQPQHF
>TRBJ2-3|-|few|TRBV4-2
TGTGCCAGCAGCCAAGATGGGCGGGGAACAGATACGCAGTATTTT
CASSQDGRGTDTQYF